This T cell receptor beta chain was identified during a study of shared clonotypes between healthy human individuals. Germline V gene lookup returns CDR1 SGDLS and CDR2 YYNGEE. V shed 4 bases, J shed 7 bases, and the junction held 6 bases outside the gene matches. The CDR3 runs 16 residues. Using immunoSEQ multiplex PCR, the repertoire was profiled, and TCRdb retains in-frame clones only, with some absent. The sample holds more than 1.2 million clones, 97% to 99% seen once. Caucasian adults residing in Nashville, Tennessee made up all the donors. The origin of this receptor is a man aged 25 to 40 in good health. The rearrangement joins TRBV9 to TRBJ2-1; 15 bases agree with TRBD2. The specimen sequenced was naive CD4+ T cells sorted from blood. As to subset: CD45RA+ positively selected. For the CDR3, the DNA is TGTGCCAGCAGCACAACCGGGACTAGCGGGAGGAATGAGCAGTTCTTC. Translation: CASSTTGTSGRNEQFF. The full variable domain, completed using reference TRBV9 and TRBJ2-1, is DSGVTQTPKHLITATGQRVTLRCSPRSGDLSVYWYQQSLDQGLQFLIQYYNGEERAKGNILERFSAQQFPDLHSELNLSSLELGDSALYFCASSTTGTSGRNEQFFGPGTRLTVL.